This TCR beta chain emerged from a study of shared clonotypes between healthy human individuals. Loaded into unsorted PBMC replicate PCRs was about 0.3 ug DNA, roughly 31,000 T cell genomes. Clones were sequenced by immunoSEQ multiplex PCR, and TCRdb holds only the in-frame ones, with some missing. Among around 480,000 clones listed, roughly 85% were seen once. Adult donors, all healthy and HIV-negative, had no recent acute infections or vaccinations. Every donor, a Caucasian adult, lived in Nashville, Tennessee. In unsorted samples, genomic DNA was obtained using tens of millions of PBMCs. CDR3 length: 17 amino acids. The V segment lost 3 bases and the J segment 4 bases; nucleotides outside the gene matches: 10. Germline lookup yields CDR1 SGHRS and CDR2 YFSETQ.

The rearrangement links TRBV5-1 to TRBJ1-1; TRBD1 agrees at 12 bases. This clonotype was obtained from a woman aged 40 to 50 in good health. Some clones in this sample may be carry-over from other donors' samples. The sample consisted of PBMCs. The CDR3, as DNA: TGCGCCAGCAGCTACCGGGACAGGGGGCAGGGGAGCACTGAAGCTTTCTTT. This gives the protein CASSYRDRGQGSTEAFF. Using reference TRBV5-1 and TRBJ1-1 for the parts outside the CDR3, the full variable domain is KAGVTQTPRYLIKTRGQQVTLSCSPISGHRSVSWYQQTPGQGLQFLFEYFSETQRNKGNFPGRFSGRQFSNSRSEMNVSTLELGDSALYLCASSYRDRGQGSTEAFFGQGTRLTVV.